Here is one T cell receptor (beta chain) with its context. Profiling relied on immunoSEQ multiplex PCR, and the TCRdb table lists in-frame clones only, not all of them. The sample lists about 110,000 clones, about 86% occurring once. The data are from a study of T cell responses to AZD1222 COVID-19 vaccine. The germline CDR1 and CDR2 sequences are SGHTA and FQGNSA. J lost 7 bases, V lost 3 bases, and 4 bases had no gene match. CDR3 length: 15 residues. This sequence joins TRBV7-2 and TRBJ1-5; 12 bases line up with TRBD1. Source: peripheral blood, taken on day 0 of AZD1222 vaccination. This TCR was sampled from an adult in good health. Here the CDR3 DNA reads TGTGCCAGCAGCTTGGGACAGGGGGCATGGCAGCCCCAGCATTTT. Its protein product is CASSLGQGAWQPQHF. Supplemented by reference TRBV7-2 and TRBJ1-5, the full variable domain reads GAGVSQSPSNKVTEKGKDVELRCDPISGHTALYWYRQSLGQGLEFLIYFQGNSAPDKSGLPSDRFSAERTGGSVSTLTIQRTQQEDSAVYLCASSLGQGAWQPQHFGDGTRLSIL.